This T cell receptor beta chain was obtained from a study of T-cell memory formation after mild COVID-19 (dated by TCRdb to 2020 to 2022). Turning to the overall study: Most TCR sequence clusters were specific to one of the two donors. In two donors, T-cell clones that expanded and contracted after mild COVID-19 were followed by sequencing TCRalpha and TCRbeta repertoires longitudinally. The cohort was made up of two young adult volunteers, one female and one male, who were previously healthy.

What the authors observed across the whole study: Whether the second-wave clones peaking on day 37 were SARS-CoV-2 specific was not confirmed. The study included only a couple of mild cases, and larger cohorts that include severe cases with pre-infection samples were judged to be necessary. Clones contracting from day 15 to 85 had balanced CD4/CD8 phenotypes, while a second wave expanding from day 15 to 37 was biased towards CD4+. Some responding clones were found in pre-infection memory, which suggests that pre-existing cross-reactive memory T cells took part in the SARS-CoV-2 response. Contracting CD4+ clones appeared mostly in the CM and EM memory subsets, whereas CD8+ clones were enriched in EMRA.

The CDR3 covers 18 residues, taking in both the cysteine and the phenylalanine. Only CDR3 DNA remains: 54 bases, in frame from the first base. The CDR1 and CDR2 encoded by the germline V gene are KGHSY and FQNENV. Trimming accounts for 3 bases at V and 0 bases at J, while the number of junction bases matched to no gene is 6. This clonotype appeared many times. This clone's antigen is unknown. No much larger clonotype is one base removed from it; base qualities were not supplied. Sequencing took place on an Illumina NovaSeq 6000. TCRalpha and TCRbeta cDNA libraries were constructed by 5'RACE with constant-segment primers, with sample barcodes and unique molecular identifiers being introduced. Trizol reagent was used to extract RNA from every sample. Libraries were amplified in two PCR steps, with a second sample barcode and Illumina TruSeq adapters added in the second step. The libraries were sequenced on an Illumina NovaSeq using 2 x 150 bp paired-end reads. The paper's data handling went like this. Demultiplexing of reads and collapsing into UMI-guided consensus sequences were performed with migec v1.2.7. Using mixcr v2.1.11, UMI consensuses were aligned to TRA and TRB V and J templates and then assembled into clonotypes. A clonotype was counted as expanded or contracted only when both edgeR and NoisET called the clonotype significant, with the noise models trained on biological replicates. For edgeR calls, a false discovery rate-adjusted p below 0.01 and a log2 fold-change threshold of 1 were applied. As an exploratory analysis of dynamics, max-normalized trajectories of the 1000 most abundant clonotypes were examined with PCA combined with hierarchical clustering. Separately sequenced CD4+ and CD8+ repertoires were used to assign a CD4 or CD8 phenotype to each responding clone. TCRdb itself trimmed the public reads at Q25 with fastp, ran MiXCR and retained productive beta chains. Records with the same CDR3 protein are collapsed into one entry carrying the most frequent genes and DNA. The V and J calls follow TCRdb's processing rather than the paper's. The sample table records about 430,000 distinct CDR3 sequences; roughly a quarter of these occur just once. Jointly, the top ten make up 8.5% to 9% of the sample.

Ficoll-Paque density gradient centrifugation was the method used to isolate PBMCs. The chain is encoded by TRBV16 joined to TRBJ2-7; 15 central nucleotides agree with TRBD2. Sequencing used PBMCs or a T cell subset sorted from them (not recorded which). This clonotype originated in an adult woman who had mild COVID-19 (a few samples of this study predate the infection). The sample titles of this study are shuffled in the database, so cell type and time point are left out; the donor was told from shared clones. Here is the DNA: TGTGCCAGCAGCCACGGACTAGCGGGAGGGGGGTTCTCCTACGAGCAGTACTTC. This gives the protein CASSHGLAGGGFSYEQYF.